The present T cell receptor beta chain was sequenced within a study of OX40 agonist ivuxolimab in advanced cancers. Across the study: Patients were 82.7% male with ages roughly 23 to 79, mean approximately 55.

V was trimmed by 5 bases and J by 8 bases, leaving 16 bases between them. CDR3 length equals 13 residues. Looked up from germline, CDR1 is SGHRS and CDR2 is YFSETQ. Here immunoSEQ multiplex PCR was the method, and the copy in TCRdb shows in-frame clones only, minus some. The table shows 50,000 to 60,000 clones, with around nine tenths occurring only once. Sequencing used CD4+ or CD8+ T cells sorted from blood, obtained in a trial of the OX40 agonist ivuxolimab. The chain combines TRBV5-1 with TRBJ1-1, with no clear D. The sequence derives from an adult with an advanced solid tumor such as melanoma, head and neck, liver or kidney cancer. The CDR3 DNA follows: TGCGCCAGCAGTCCTAGGGAAATGGTAGAAGCTTTCTTT. Translated, it gives CASSPREMVEAFF.